The rows below give T cell receptor beta chains drawn from one sample of a study of T-cell reconstitution after alpha-beta-depleted transplantation in children. TCRdb redid the calling of the PCR reads with MiXCR, one entry per CDR3 protein. The sample yields just over 950,000 distinct CDR3 sequences, roughly 31% seen once. Sequencing was performed on PBMCs, mostly from graft donor cells, taken 360 days after TCRalphabeta/CD19-depleted stem cell transplant. These receptor sequences come from a boy under two years old who had a stem cell transplant for SCID, so the T cells may come from the graft donor. The CDR3 runs from the conserved cysteine through the conserved F or W. A D gene is named only where the DNA matches it firmly.

j_call	d_call	v_call	cdr3_aa
TRBJ2-7	-	TRBV11-2	CASSLTGTPGYEQYF
TRBJ2-1	-	TRBV7-2	CASSKWTVYNEQFF
TRBJ1-3	TRBD1	TRBV18	CASSPRTGAGNTIYF
TRBJ2-6	-	TRBV15	CATSSPGYSLTGANVLTF
TRBJ2-4	-	TRBV5-1	CASSLGSSQGGNIQYF
TRBJ2-3	-	TRBV5-1	CASSLDPTGFTDTQYF
TRBJ2-1	-	TRBV5-1	CASSLARGRGVDEQFF
TRBJ2-1	TRBD2	TRBV7-2	CASSPRTSVGIEQFF
TRBJ2-5	TRBD2	TRBV3-1	CASSPGLAGGTIQETQYF
TRBJ2-6	-	TRBV7-2	CASSLLAPSSGANVLTF
TRBJ1-1	TRBD1	TRBV29-1	CSGTATNTEAFF
TRBJ2-7	-	TRBV7-8	CASSRPHQGSEQYF
TRBJ2-7	TRBD1	TRBV29-1	CSAHPGTGVEQYF
TRBJ2-1	-	TRBV12-3/TRBV12-4	CASSTTWAQQFF
TRBJ2-5	TRBD2	TRBV4-1	CASSSRGEIYSETQYF
TRBJ1-6	-	TRBV7-2	CASSLVAETLHF
TRBJ2-7	TRBD2	TRBV28	CASSKGLAGGQIYEQYF
TRBJ1-2	-	TRBV4-1	CASSQAGVNGYTF
TRBJ2-3	-	TRBV28	CASSSLGVSDTQYF
TRBJ2-1	-	TRBV5-1	CASSLFGEGVNEQFF
TRBJ2-3	-	TRBV7-8	CASSYRSRIGTDTQYF
TRBJ2-5	TRBD2	TRBV9	CASSVSSGGPVETQYF
TRBJ1-1	-	TRBV5-1	CASSLPGSSNTEAFF
TRBJ2-4	-	TRBV12-3/TRBV12-4	CASSLEYVGQAKNIQYF
TRBJ2-1	-	TRBV4-1	CASSQVTDPSNEQFF
TRBJ1-5	-	TRBV15	CATSNGRNQPQHF
TRBJ2-5	-	TRBV2	CASKGGGPAPRPYF
TRBJ1-5	-	TRBV5-1	CASSLSTGINQPQHF
TRBJ1-1	TRBD1	TRBV18	CASSPLGQGGTEAFF
TRBJ2-3	TRBD2	TRBV11-1	CASSLVLAGGRDTDTQYF
TRBJ2-1	-	TRBV19	CASSMFGLPGYNEQFF
TRBJ1-2	-	TRBV20-1	CSASGFGIRNYGYTF
TRBJ1-1	-	TRBV4-2	CASSPERRNTEAFF
TRBJ2-3	TRBD2	TRBV20-1	CSFTGTSGGAVRADTQYF
TRBJ2-1	TRBD2	TRBV20-1	CSAPVAGVNNEQFF
TRBJ2-2	TRBD1	TRBV4-3	CASSQDSRIGQANTGELFF
TRBJ1-2	TRBD1	TRBV7-3	CASRLTREGAKRGYTF
TRBJ2-7	-	TRBV12-3/TRBV12-4	CASSGSGGYEQYF
TRBJ2-3	TRBD1	TRBV28	CASSYSGTGYGTQYF
TRBJ2-7	TRBD1	TRBV10-3	CAISGTGNGEQYF
TRBJ1-2	TRBD1	TRBV20-1	CSARTGWNGGYTF
TRBJ2-3	-	TRBV20-1	CSARAPLGDTQYF
TRBJ2-5	TRBD2	TRBV28	CASSLLIAGAKTQYF
TRBJ1-2	-	TRBV11-2	CASSQTDFNGYTF
TRBJ2-7	-	TRBV7-9	CASSLQSMKYF
TRBJ2-3	-	TRBV3-1	CASSHSGTSADTQYF
TRBJ2-7	-	TRBV13	CASSLRREIWGEQYF
TRBJ2-5	TRBD2	TRBV2	CASRPSGGETQYF
TRBJ2-5	TRBD1	TRBV6-5	CASSFSGQGRETQYF
TRBJ2-4	-	TRBV28	CASSPRTTIQYF